The 18 T cell receptor beta chains below come from one sample, sequenced in a study of patients and donors after allogeneic stem cell transplantation. TCRdb passed the RT-PCR reads through MiXCR, listing each CDR3 protein once. Of about 410,000 distinct CDR3 sequences listed, more than 15% are singletons. The sequenced material came from blood, either unsorted or a sorted T cell fraction (not recorded which). The origin of the receptors is a human donor who was either an allogeneic HSCT recipient or a stem cell or donor lymphocyte infusion donor (not recorded which). It is not recorded whose cells these are; they may come from a transplant donor.

This clonotype has more than one count but fewer than ten. This chain links TRBV30 with TRBJ1-1; no clear D. Trimming left V 5 bases short and J 5 bases short, with 6 bases between. Germline V gene lookup returns CDR1 GTSNPN and CDR2 SVGIG (reference sequence). The CDR3 length is 10 residues. The CDR3, as DNA: TGTGCCTGGTCCTTGACTGAAGCTTTCTTT. Residues: CAWSLTEAFF.

V and J are TRBV11-3 and TRBJ1-3, with D maybe TRBD1 (6 bases). CDR1 and CDR2 (germline): SGHNT, YENEEA. The CDR3 sequence is 14 residues long. Trimming pared 5 bases from V and 2 bases from J, leaving 10 bases between. CDR3 in amino acids: CASSKQGTGNTIYF. For the CDR3, the DNA is TGTGCCAGCAGCAAACAGGGAACTGGAAACACCATATATTTT.

The sample holds many counts of this clonotype. This chain connects TRBV30 to TRBJ2-1, with 7 bases matching TRBD1. Germline CDR1 GTSNPN, CDR2 SVGIG (reference sequence). V lost 7 bases, J lost 4 bases, and 7 bases stayed unmatched. There are 13 residues in the CDR3. CDR3 in DNA: TGTGCCTTTGACCAGGGGGATTACAATGAGCAGTTCTTC. This translates into CAFDQGDYNEQFF.

V and J are TRBV2 and TRBJ1-5; possibly TRBD1 for D (5 bases). This CDR3 comprises 13 residues. Germline V gene data show CDR1 as SNHLY and CDR2 as FYNNEI. V was cut by 9 bases and J by 3 bases, with 12 bases left in between. The CDR3 loop reads CASHVRDNQPQHF. The CDR3 region has the DNA TGTGCCAGTCATGTCAGGGACAATCAGCCCCAGCATTTT.

The table lists this clonotype with many counts. The chain joins TRBV29-1 to TRBJ1-2; D is unclear. Trimming left V 6 bases short and J 6 bases short, with 2 bases between. The CDR3 contains 8 residues. Germline V CDR1 and CDR2: SQVTM, ANQGSEA. In nucleotides, the CDR3 is TGCAGCGTGAATGGCTACACCTTC. Its translation is CSVNGYTF. The full variable domain, rest sourced from reference TRBV29-1 and TRBJ1-2, is SAVISQKPSRDICQRGTSLTIQCQVDSQVTMMFWYRQQPGQSLTLIATANQGSEATYESGFVIDKFPISRPNLTFSTLTVSNMSPEDSSIYLCSVNGYTFGSGTRLTVV.

This clonotype was detected only a few times. The chain links TRBV19 to TRBJ2-2; D uncertain. The V gene's germline CDR1 is LNHDA and CDR2 SQIVND (reference sequence). The V end was cut by 8 bases, the J end by 1 base, with 11 bases between. The CDR3 runs 14 residues. Written as DNA, the CDR3 is TGTGCCAGTGGTGCCGGGTTGAACACCGGGGAGCTGTTTTTT. Its protein is CASGAGLNTGELFF.

This clonotype appeared a few times. The chain combines TRBV18 with TRBJ2-7; no definite D call. Germline CDR1 is KGHSH and CDR2 is LQKENI. V dropped 3 bases and J dropped 6 bases, with 9 bases sitting between them. CDR3 size: 12 residues. CDR3 bases: TGTGCCAGCTCACCGGGTCCCAGCGAGCAGTACTTC. It is translated as CASSPGPSEQYF.

The chain combines TRBV5-1 with TRBJ2-1; 12 positions agree with TRBD2. V trimming: 4 bases; J trimming: 6 bases; junction bases outside the gene matches: 5. CDR3 length: 15 residues. Germline V gene sequence: CDR1 SGHRS, CDR2 YFSETQ. The CDR3 DNA reads as TGCGCCAGCAGCCATGGACTAGCGGGGACCAATGAGCAGTTCTTC. Translation: CASSHGLAGTNEQFF.

This clonotype was counted many times. The chain employs TRBV9 and TRBJ1-3; weak D call: TRBD1 (6 bases). Trimming left V 2 bases short and J 4 bases short, with 10 bases between. The CDR3 totals 14 residues. From germline, CDR1 is SGDLS and CDR2 YYNGEE. The CDR3 here is CASSVRGYGNTIYF. CDR3 coding DNA: TGTGCCAGCAGCGTCAGGGGTTACGGAAACACCATATATTTT.

The rearrangement uses TRBV5-6 and TRBJ2-7, with D unclear. V lost 3 bases to trimming and J lost 5 bases, with 9 bases between them. The CDR3 has 12 amino acids. Germline CDR1 is SGHDT and CDR2 is YYEEEE. CDR3 loop: CASSSQRHEQYF. CDR3 in DNA: TGTGCCAGCAGCTCCCAACGGCACGAGCAGTACTTC.

V is TRBV2 and J is TRBJ2-7; 11 bases match TRBD2. CDR1 and CDR2 (germline): SNHLY, FYNNEI. V lost 1 base and J lost 2; bases outside the gene matches: 4. The CDR3 runs to 16 residues. DNA for the CDR3: TGTGCCAGCAGTGAAGTAATGGGACTAGCGGCCTACGAGCAGTACTTC. It translates to CASSEVMGLAAYEQYF.

The chain couples TRBV5-1 to TRBJ2-5, with 11 bases that match TRBD2. There are 15 residues in the CDR3. Trimming at V came to 4 bases and at J to 8 bases, leaving 10 bases not matched to a gene. The germline CDR1 and CDR2 sequences are SGHRS and YFSETQ. In DNA, the CDR3 is TGCGCCAGCAGCCCCACCGGGACTAGCGGTCCCACCCAGTACTTC. It specifies CASSPTGTSGPTQYF.

The V gene is TRBV12-3 or TRBV12-4, the J gene TRBJ1-4; 10 nucleotides line up with TRBD1. This CDR3 has 14 residues. The ends lost 6 bases at V and 7 bases at J; junction bases unmatched: 5. CDR3 region: CASRTTGGIEKLFF. In DNA, the CDR3 is TGTGCCAGCAGGACGACAGGGGGCATTGAAAAACTGTTTTTT.

The gene calls are TRBV6-2 or TRBV6-3 and TRBJ1-1; 7 nucleotides agree with TRBD1. V dropped 0 bases and J dropped 1; count of bases not matched to a gene: 5. Looked up from germline, CDR1 is MNHEY and CDR2 is SVGEGT. This CDR3 has 16 amino acids. CDR3: CASSYSTGARNTEAFF. The CDR3 nucleotides are TGTGCCAGCAGTTACTCCACAGGGGCACGGAACACTGAAGCTTTCTTT.

This clonotype was detected many times. The rearrangement uses TRBV5-6 and TRBJ2-1; perhaps TRBD1 as D (5 bases). V dropped 0 bases and J dropped 2 bases, with 9 bases sitting between them. The CDR3 is 15 residues long. Germline V gene lookup returns CDR1 SGHDT and CDR2 YYEEEE. The chain's CDR3 is CASSLVGAAYNEQFF. In DNA form, the CDR3 reads TGTGCCAGCAGCTTGGTAGGGGCTGCCTACAATGAGCAGTTCTTC.

This clonotype was seen a few times. V gene TRBV14 combines with J gene TRBJ1-6, with D possibly TRBD1 on 6 matching bases. CDR1 is SGHDN and CDR2 is FVKESK in the germline V gene. V was clipped by 3 bases and J by 0 bases, with 18 bases between them. This CDR3 is built from 19 residues. The CDR3 coding sequence is TGTGCCAGCAGCCAGGGGCGTCTGGGGGCGAGCTCCTATAATTCACCCCTCCACTTT. It specifies CASSQGRLGASSYNSPLHF.

This clonotype was counted between two and nine times. The V call is TRBV7-6, the J call TRBJ2-1, with TRBD1 as a possible D gene (5 bases). Germline V gene sequence: CDR1 SGHVS, CDR2 FNYEAQ. The CDR3 is 16 residues long. V lost 6 bases and J lost 6, with 21 bases in between. CDR3 DNA sequence: TGTGCCAGCAGTCTCCGGTCCGGCAGGGTGGTCAATGAGCAGTTCTTC. It translates to CASSLRSGRVVNEQFF.

V gene TRBV19 combines with J gene TRBJ2-7; 9 bases are a match to TRBD1. CDR3 length: 14 residues. CDR1 and CDR2 (germline): LNHDA, SQIVND (reference sequence). V shed 7 bases and J 2 bases; nucleotides not matched to a gene: 6. CDR3 loop: CASTPGQGPYEQYF. The CDR3 nucleotides read TGTGCCAGTACCCCGGGACAGGGTCCCTACGAGCAGTACTTC.